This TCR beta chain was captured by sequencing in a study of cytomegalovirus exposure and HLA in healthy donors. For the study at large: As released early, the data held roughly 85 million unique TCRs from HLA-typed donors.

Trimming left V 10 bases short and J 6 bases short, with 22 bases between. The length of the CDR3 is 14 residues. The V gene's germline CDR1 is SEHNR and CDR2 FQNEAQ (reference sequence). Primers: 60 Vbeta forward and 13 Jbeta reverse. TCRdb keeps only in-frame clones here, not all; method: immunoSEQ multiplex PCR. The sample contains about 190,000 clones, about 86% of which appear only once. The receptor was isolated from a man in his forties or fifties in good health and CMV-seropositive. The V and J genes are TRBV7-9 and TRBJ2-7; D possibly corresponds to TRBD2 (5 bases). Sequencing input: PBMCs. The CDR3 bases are TGTGCCATAGACCCCACGGGATCGACCACCGAGCAGTACTTC. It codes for CAIDPTGSTTEQYF.